These 24 T cell receptor beta chains came from one sample sequenced in a study of T cell responses to AZD1222 COVID-19 vaccine. Measured with immunoSEQ multiplex PCR; TCRdb has only the in-frame clones, and not every one. The data contain 120,000 or so clones, about 87% of them singletons. This sample comprised peripheral blood, obtained on day 0 of AZD1222 vaccination. The receptors originated from an adult in good health.

The V call is TRBV24-1, the J call TRBJ1-2; D is unresolved. Trimming took off 0 bases at V and 3 bases at J, with 7 bases between the two ends. CDR1 and CDR2 (germline): KGHDR, SFDVKD. The CDR3 runs 14 residues. The CDR3 nucleotides are TGTGCCACCAGTGATTTGCACACAGACTATGGCTACACCTTC. Encoded protein: CATSDLHTDYGYTF.

The V gene is TRBV3-1 (or the pseudogene TRBV3-2), the J gene TRBJ2-7; D may be TRBD2 (6 bases). Germline V gene lookup returns CDR1 LGHDT and CDR2 YNNKEL (reference sequence). This CDR3 comprises 15 residues. V gave up 0 bases and J gave up 3 bases, with 12 bases separating them. CDR3 residues: CASSQEGQGGYEQYF. The CDR3 nucleotides read TGTGCCAGCAGCCAAGAAGGGCAGGGAGGCTACGAGCAGTACTTC.

The chain has TRBV7-9 and TRBJ2-7; D gene uncertain. CDR1 and CDR2 (germline): SEHNR, FQNEAQ (reference sequence). The CDR3 is 14 residues long. The V and J ends lost 5 bases and 0 bases respectively, with 11 bases between them. The CDR3 protein is CASSPGRSSYEQYF. The CDR3 DNA sequence: TGTGCCAGCAGCCCTGGACGGAGCTCCTACGAGCAGTACTTC.

The chain employs TRBV2 and TRBJ1-1; D possibly corresponds to TRBD1 (5 bases). V was trimmed by 6 bases and J by 1 base, leaving 9 bases between them. The germline gives CDR1 SNHLY, CDR2 FYNNEI. CDR3 size: 13 residues. The CDR3 nucleotides are TGTGCCAGCAGCGGGGGGGGGAACACTGAAGCTTTCTTT. Encoded protein: CASSGGGNTEAFF.

The chain couples TRBV7-8 to TRBJ2-4, with a possible D match to TRBD1 (6 bases). V shed 0 bases and J shed 0 bases, with 12 bases lying between them. There are 17 residues in the CDR3. Germline CDR1 reads SGHVS; CDR2 reads FQNEAQ. CDR3 nucleotide sequence: TGTGCCAGCAGCTTAGCGCGGACAGAACTAGCCAAAAACATTCAGTACTTC. Amino acid sequence: CASSLARTELAKNIQYF.

The chain joins TRBV5-1 to TRBJ2-7, with 8 bases that match TRBD1. V trimming: 4 bases; J trimming: 5 bases; junction bases outside the gene matches: 8. Germline CDR1 SGHRS, CDR2 YFSETQ. This CDR3 is 14 amino acids long. The CDR3: CASSERTGRDEQYF. The CDR3 DNA reads TGCGCCAGCAGCGAGAGGACAGGGCGGGACGAGCAGTACTTC.

The chain combines TRBV9 with TRBJ1-3; D is perhaps TRBD1 (5 bases). CDR3 length equals 14 residues. The germline gives CDR1 SGDLS, CDR2 YYNGEE. Trimming removed 6 bases at V and 7 bases at J, with 17 bases between. The CDR3 region has the DNA TGTGCCAGCACCCCTGACGCGAAGGGGAACACCATATATTTT. Amino acid sequence: CASTPDAKGNTIYF.

This sequence joins TRBV27 and TRBJ1-5; the D gene is possibly TRBD1 (5 bases). Trimming stripped 2 bases from V and 3 bases from J, with 11 bases between. CDR3 length: 15 residues. The V gene's germline CDR1 is MNHEY and CDR2 SMNVEV (reference sequence). The DNA for the CDR3 is TGTGCCAGCAGTTTAGCCGGGACGGTCAATCAGCCCCAGCATTTT. Amino acids: CASSLAGTVNQPQHF.

V gene TRBV30 combines with J gene TRBJ1-1; 7 bases agree with TRBD1. V lost 4 bases and J lost 4; bases outside the gene matches: 12. CDR1 and CDR2 from the germline V gene are GTSNPN and SVGIG (reference sequence). The CDR3 has 15 amino acids. In DNA form, the CDR3 reads TGTGCCTGGACCCCAAGGCCCAGGGGGTCCACTGAAGCTTTCTTT. Its protein is CAWTPRPRGSTEAFF.

Only one count was recorded for this clone. J is TRBJ2-7 and V is TRBV7-9, with 9 bases matching TRBD2. From germline, CDR1 is SEHNR and CDR2 FQNEAQ (reference sequence). The CDR3 length is 16 residues. V gave up 5 bases and J gave up 2 bases; unmatched junction bases: 10. CDR3 DNA sequence: TGTGCCAGCAGCGGAGGTACTAGCGGGTATACCTACGAGCAGTACTTC. This gives the protein CASSGGTSGYTYEQYF.

This chain joins TRBV2 and TRBJ1-5; the D is unclear. This CDR3 is 16 amino acids long. The V gene's germline CDR1 is SNHLY and CDR2 FYNNEI. V was cut by 4 bases and J by 3 bases, with 16 bases left in between. CDR3 nucleotides: TGTGCCAGCAGTGGAGGTTGGGAACAGACCAATCAGCCCCAGCATTTT. Its translation: CASSGGWEQTNQPQHF.

The chain carries TRBV20-1 and TRBJ2-1; 10 bases align to TRBD2. From germline, CDR1 is DFQATT and CDR2 SNEGSKA (reference sequence). V lost 6 bases and J lost 6; bases outside the gene matches: 8. This CDR3 is built from 14 residues. DNA for the CDR3: TGCAGTGCAAGTAGCGGGGGGACCGGCAATGAGCAGTTCTTC. Translated: CSASSGGTGNEQFF.

The J gene is TRBJ1-1, the V gene TRBV6-4; the D is unclear. CDR1 is MRHNA and CDR2 is SNTAGT in the germline V gene. The CDR3 extends over 13 amino acids. Trimming cost V 6 bases and J 0 bases, with 8 bases left between them. The DNA for the CDR3 is TGTGCCAGCAGCGTCACACTGAACACTGAAGCTTTCTTT. Translation: CASSVTLNTEAFF.

The J gene is TRBJ1-1, the V gene TRBV30; D is undetermined. Trimming cost V 0 bases and J 3 bases, with 8 bases left between them. Germline V CDR1 and CDR2: GTSNPN, SVGIG (reference sequence). CDR3 size: 13 residues. The CDR3 protein is CAWSVGMDTEAFF. DNA for the CDR3: TGTGCCTGGAGTGTGGGGATGGACACTGAAGCTTTCTTT.

V usage is TRBV11-3 and J usage is TRBJ2-5; 11 bases fit TRBD1. CDR1 and CDR2 (germline): SGHNT, YENEEA. This CDR3 has 15 residues. V gave up 5 bases and J gave up 5 bases; unmatched junction bases: 7. In nucleotides, the CDR3 is TGTGCCAGCAGCCCAGGACAGGGGGCCAGTGAGACCCAGTACTTC. Residues: CASSPGQGASETQYF.

The chain has TRBV5-5 and TRBJ1-3; possible D gene TRBD1, 6 bases. Germline V CDR1 and CDR2: SGHKS, YYEKEE (reference sequence). There are 14 residues in the CDR3. Trimming stripped 0 bases from V and 2 bases from J, with 6 bases between. CDR3: CASSLDRAGNTIYF. CDR3 coding DNA: TGTGCCAGCAGCTTGGACAGGGCTGGAAACACCATATATTTT.

In DNA, the CDR3 is TGCGCCAGCAGTGAGCCACGGCGCACTAATGAAAAACTGTTTTTT. This encodes CASSEPRRTNEKLFF. The chain recombines TRBV10-1 with TRBJ1-4; D gene uncertain. The CDR3 totals 15 residues. Germline V gene data show CDR1 as WNHNN and CDR2 as SYGVQD (reference sequence). Trimming left V 2 bases short and J 2 bases short, with 9 bases between.

The CDR3 spells CASSLGPGVYGNTIYF. CDR3 sequence (DNA): TGTGCCAGCAGCTTAGGACCGGGGGTATATGGAAACACCATATATTTT. This chain joins TRBV11-2 and TRBJ1-3; D might be TRBD1 (5 bases). The CDR3 loop spans 16 amino acids. Germline CDR1 is SGHAT and CDR2 is FQNNGV. V gave up 1 base and J gave up 3 bases, with 13 bases separating them.

The chain combines TRBV27 with TRBJ1-6; no definite D call. This CDR3 comprises 15 residues. Trimming shortened V by 2 bases and J by 5 bases, and 10 bases separated the two germline ends. Germline V gene data show CDR1 as MNHEY and CDR2 as SMNVEV (reference sequence). CDR3 sequence reads: CASSLRSLNNSPLHF. The CDR3 DNA reads as TGTGCCAGCAGTTTAAGATCCCTCAATAATTCACCCCTCCACTTT.

The genes are TRBV11-2 and TRBJ1-5; unclear D gene. The CDR3 runs to 15 residues. Trimming removed 5 bases from V and 6 bases from J, with 17 bases in between. Germline values: CDR1 SGHAT, CDR2 FQNNGV. DNA of the CDR3: TGTGCCAGCAGCCCGAGGACGGATGGCGGTCAGCCCCAGCATTTT. It translates to CASSPRTDGGQPQHF.

The chain links TRBV29-1 to TRBJ2-3, with a weak D call TRBD2 (6 bases). Between the trimmed V and J ends, which lost 0 bases and 2 bases, there was a span of 12 bases. Per germline, CDR1 SQVTM and CDR2 ANQGSEA. The CDR3 runs 15 residues. The CDR3 nucleotides are TGCAGCGTTGAAGATCAGGAGGGGTTCACAGATACGCAGTATTTT. Protein product: CSVEDQEGFTDTQYF.

The V and J genes are TRBV7-9 and TRBJ2-5, with D possibly called TRBD1 or TRBD2 (7 bases each). This CDR3 comprises 17 residues. The germline V gene encodes CDR1 SEHNR and CDR2 FQNEAQ (reference sequence). Trimming cost V 7 bases and J 2 bases, with 23 bases left between them. This chain's CDR3 is CASTQGEGLTRQETQYF. Here the CDR3 DNA reads TGTGCCAGCACCCAGGGGGAGGGCCTGACACGTCAAGAGACCCAGTACTTC.

The J gene is TRBJ2-5, the V gene TRBV10-3, with 8 bases aligning to TRBD2. The CDR3 length is 14 residues. CDR1 and CDR2 from the germline V gene are ENHRY and SYGVKD. Trimming at V came to 4 bases and at J to 4 bases, leaving 5 bases not matched to a gene. Written as DNA, the CDR3 is TGTGCCATCAGTGCCGGGACTAGAGGAGAGACCCAGTACTTC. This translates into CAISAGTRGETQYF.

This chain links TRBV30 with TRBJ1-1; no firm D call. Germline V gene sequence: CDR1 GTSNPN, CDR2 SVGIG (reference sequence). CDR3 size: 14 residues. V dropped 5 bases and J dropped 2 bases, with 15 bases sitting between them. The CDR3: CAWGPQTVNTEAFF. CDR3 bases: TGTGCCTGGGGCCCCCAGACGGTAAACACTGAAGCTTTCTTT.